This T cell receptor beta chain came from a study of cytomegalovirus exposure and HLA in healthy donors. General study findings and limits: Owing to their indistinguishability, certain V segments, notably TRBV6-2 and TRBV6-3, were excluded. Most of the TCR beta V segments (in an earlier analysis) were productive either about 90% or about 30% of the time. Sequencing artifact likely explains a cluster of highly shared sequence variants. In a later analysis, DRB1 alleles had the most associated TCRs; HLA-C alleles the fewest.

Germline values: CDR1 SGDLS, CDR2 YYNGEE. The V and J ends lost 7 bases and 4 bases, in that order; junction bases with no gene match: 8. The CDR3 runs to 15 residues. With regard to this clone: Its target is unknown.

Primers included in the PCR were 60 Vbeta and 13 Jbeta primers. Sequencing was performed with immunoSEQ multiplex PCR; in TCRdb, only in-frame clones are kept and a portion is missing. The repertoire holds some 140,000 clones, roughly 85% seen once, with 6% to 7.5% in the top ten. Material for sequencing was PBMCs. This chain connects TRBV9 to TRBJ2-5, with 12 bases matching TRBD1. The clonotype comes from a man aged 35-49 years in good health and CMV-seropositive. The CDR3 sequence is CASGRDRGPRETQYF. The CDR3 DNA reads TGTGCCAGCGGCCGGGACAGGGGGCCTCGAGAGACCCAGTACTTC.